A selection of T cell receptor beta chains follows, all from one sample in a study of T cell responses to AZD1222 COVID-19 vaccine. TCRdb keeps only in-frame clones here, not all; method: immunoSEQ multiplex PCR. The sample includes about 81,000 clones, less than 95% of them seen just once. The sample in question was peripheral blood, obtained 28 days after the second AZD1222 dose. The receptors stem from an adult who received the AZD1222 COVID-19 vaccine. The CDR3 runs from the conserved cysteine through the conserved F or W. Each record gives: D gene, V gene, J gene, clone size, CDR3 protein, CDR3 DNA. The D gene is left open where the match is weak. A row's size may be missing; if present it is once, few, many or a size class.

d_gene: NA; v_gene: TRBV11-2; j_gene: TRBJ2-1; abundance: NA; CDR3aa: CASSKGGSSEQFF; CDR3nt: TGTGCCAGCAGCAAAGGGGGGTCATCTGAGCAGTTCTTC
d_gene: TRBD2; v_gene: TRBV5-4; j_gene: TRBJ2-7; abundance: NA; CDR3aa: CASSLWEGLGEQYF; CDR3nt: TGTGCCAGCAGCTTGTGGGAGGGCCTGGGAGAGCAGTACTTC
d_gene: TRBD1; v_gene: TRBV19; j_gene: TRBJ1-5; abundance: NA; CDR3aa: CASSLGDRVEQPQHF; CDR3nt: TGTGCCAGTAGTCTTGGGGACAGGGTCGAGCAGCCCCAGCATTTT
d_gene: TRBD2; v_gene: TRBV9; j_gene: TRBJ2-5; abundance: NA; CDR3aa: CASSVDTSGSILETQYF; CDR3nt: TGTGCCAGCAGCGTAGACACTAGCGGGAGTATATTGGAGACCCAGTACTTC
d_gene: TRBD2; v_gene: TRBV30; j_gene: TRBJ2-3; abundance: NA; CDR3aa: CAWSVGGTSGTDTQYF; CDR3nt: TGTGCCTGGAGTGTAGGCGGGACTAGCGGCACAGATACGCAGTATTTT
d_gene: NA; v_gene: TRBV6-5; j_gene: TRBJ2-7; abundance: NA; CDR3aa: CASTTGYGEQYF; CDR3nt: TGTGCCAGCACAACAGGGTACGGCGAGCAGTACTTC
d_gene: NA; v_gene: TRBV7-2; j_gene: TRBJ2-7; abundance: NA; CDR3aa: CASSGEGAYEQYF; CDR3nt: TGTGCCAGCTCCGGGGAGGGGGCCTACGAGCAGTACTTC
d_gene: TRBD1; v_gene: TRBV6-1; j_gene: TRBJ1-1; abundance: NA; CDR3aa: CASSAAGTGTTEAFF; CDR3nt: TGTGCCAGCAGTGCAGCCGGGACAGGGACCACTGAAGCTTTCTTT
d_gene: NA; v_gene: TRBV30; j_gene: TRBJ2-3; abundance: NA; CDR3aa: CAWSEGGPAGDTQYF; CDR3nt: TGTGCCTGGAGTGAGGGTGGGCCCGCAGGAGATACGCAGTATTTT
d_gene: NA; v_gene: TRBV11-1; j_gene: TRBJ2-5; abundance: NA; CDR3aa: CASSLWERYGTQYF; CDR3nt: TGTGCCAGCAGCTTATGGGAGAGATATGGGACCCAGTACTTC
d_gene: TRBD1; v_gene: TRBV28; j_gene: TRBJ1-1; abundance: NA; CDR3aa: CASSSNPFTGTGGGNTEAFF; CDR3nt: TGTGCCAGCAGTTCTAACCCCTTTACCGGGACAGGGGGCGGGAACACTGAAGCTTTCTTT
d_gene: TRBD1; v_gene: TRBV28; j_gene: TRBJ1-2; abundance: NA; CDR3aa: CASSLWTGQGQGYTF; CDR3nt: TGTGCCAGCAGTCTTTGGACAGGGCAAGGTCAGGGCTACACCTTC
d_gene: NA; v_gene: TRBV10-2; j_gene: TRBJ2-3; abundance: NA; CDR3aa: CASEGLTTDTQYF; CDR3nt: TGCGCCAGCGAAGGACTTACGACAGATACGCAGTATTTT
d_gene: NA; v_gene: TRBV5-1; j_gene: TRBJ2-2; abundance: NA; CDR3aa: CASSSSWRPGGELFF; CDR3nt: TGCGCCAGCAGCTCGTCCTGGAGGCCGGGCGGGGAGCTGTTTTTT
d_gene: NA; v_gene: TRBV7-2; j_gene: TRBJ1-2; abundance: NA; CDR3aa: CASSARQRNYGYTF; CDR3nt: TGTGCCAGCAGCGCACGACAGAGAAACTATGGCTACACCTTC
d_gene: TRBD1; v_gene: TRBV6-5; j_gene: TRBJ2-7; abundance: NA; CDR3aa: CASRYGTGPSWEQYF; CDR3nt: TGTGCCAGCAGGTATGGGACAGGGCCCTCCTGGGAGCAGTACTTC
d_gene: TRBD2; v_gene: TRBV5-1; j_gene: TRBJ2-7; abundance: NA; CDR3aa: CASSLGPAGGLGEREQYF; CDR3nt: TGCGCCAGCAGCTTGGGACCAGCGGGAGGACTTGGGGAGCGCGAGCAGTACTTC
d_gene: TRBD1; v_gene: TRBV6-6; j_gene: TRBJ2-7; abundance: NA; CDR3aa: CASNPGGTYEQYF; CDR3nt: TGTGCCAGCAATCCAGGGGGAACCTACGAGCAGTACTTC
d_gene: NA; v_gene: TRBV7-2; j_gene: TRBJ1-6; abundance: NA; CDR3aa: CASSLAGVENSPLHF; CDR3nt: TGTGCCAGCAGCTTAGCAGGGGTGGAAAATTCACCCCTCCACTTT
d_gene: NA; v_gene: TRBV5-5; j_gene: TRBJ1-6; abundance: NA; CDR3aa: CASSSTALGESPLHF; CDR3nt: TGTGCCAGCAGCTCGACAGCCCTAGGAGAGTCACCCCTCCACTTT
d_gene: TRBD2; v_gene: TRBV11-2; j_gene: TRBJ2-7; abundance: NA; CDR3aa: CASRAGGRTYEQYF; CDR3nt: TGTGCCAGCAGGGCTGGCGGGAGGACCTACGAGCAGTACTTC
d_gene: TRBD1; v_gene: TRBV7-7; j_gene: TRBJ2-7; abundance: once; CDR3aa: CASSLKQGGEQYF; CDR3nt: TGTGCTAGCAGCTTAAAACAGGGGGGCGAGCAGTACTTC
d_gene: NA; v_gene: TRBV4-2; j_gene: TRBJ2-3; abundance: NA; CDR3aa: CASSQDSGARTDTQYF; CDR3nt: TGTGCCAGCAGCCAAGATTCTGGGGCGCGCACAGATACGCAGTATTTT
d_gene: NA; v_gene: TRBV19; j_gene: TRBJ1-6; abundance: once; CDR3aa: CASSPTILNSPLHF; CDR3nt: TGTGCCAGTAGTCCCACCATTTTGAATTCACCCCTCCACTTT
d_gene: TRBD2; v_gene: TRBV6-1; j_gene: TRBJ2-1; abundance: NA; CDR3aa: CASSVLPWTSGRGNEQFF; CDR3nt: TGTGCCAGCAGTGTCCTTCCTTGGACTAGCGGGAGAGGGAATGAGCAGTTCTTC
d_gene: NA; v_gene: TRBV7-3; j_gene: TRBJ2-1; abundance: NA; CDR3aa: CASSLAPGGGSKFF; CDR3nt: TGTGCCAGCAGCTTAGCCCCGGGAGGGGGCAGTAAGTTCTTC
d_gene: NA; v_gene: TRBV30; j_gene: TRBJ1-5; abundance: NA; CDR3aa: CAWSPGQPSQPQHF; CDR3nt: TGTGCCTGGTCTCCGGGACAACCGAGTCAGCCCCAGCATTTT
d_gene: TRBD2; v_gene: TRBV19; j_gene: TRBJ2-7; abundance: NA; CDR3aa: CASSTGTSGRYSYEQYF; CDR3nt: TGTGCCAGTAGTACAGGGACTAGCGGGAGGTACTCCTACGAGCAGTACTTC
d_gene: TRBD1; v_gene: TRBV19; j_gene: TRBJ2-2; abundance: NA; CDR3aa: CASRASRTGDTGELFF; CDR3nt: TGTGCCAGTAGGGCCTCAAGGACAGGGGACACCGGGGAGCTGTTTTTT
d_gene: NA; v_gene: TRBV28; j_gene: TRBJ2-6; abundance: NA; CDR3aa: CASSLRAVLGANVLTF; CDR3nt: TGTGCCAGCAGTTTACGGGCCGTCCTGGGGGCCAACGTCCTGACTTTC
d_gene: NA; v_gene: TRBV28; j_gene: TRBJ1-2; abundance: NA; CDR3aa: CASSRPESYGYTF; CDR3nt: TGTGCCAGCAGCCGGCCAGAGTCTTATGGCTACACCTTC
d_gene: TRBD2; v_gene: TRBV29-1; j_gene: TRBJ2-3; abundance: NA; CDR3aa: CSVETSATDTQYF; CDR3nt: TGCAGCGTTGAGACTAGCGCCACAGATACGCAGTATTTT
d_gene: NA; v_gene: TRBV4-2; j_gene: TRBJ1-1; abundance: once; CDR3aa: CASSPQGMNTEAFF; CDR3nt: TGTGCCAGCAGCCCTCAGGGGATGAACACTGAAGCTTTCTTT
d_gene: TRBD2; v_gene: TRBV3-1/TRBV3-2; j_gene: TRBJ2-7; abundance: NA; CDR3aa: CASTPSGQRGEQYF; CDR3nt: TGTGCCAGTACTCCTAGCGGGCAAAGGGGGGAGCAGTACTTC
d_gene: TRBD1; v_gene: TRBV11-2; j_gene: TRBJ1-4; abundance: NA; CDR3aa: CASSFIRGRTNEKLFF; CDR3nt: TGTGCCAGCAGCTTTATCAGGGGGAGAACTAATGAAAAACTGTTTTTT
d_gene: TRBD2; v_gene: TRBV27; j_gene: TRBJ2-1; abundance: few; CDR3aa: CASRGLAGTNEQFF; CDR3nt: TGTGCCAGCAGAGGACTAGCGGGAACAAATGAGCAGTTCTTC
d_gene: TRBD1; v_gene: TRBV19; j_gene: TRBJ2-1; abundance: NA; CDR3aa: CASSIEPGQASSYNEQFF; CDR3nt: TGTGCCAGTAGTATAGAACCCGGACAGGCTAGCTCCTACAATGAGCAGTTCTTC
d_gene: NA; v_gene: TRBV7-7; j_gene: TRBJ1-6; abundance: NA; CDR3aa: CASSLDKTSPLHF; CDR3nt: TGTGCTAGCAGCTTAGACAAAACTTCACCCCTCCACTTT
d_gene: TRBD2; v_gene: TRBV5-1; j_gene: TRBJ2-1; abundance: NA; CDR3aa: CASSLGAGGGYNEQFF; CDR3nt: TGCGCCAGCAGCTTAGGTGCGGGAGGCGGTTACAATGAGCAGTTCTTC
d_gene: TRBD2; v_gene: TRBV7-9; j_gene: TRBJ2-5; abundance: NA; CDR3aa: CASSLSGRETQYF; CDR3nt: TGTGCCAGCAGCCTCAGCGGGAGAGAGACCCAGTACTTC
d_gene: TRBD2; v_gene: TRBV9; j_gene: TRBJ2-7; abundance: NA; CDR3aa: CASSELATSYEQYF; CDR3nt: TGTGCCAGCAGCGAACTAGCGACCTCCTACGAGCAGTACTTC
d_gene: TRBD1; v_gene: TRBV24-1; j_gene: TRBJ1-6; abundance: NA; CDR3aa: CATSHGTVNSPLHF; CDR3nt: TGTGCCACCAGTCATGGGACAGTTAATTCACCCCTCCACTTT
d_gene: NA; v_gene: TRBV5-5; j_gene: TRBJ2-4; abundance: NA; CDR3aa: CASSLASTTLAKNIQYF; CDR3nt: TGTGCCAGCAGCTTGGCCTCGACAACTCTAGCCAAAAACATTCAGTACTTC
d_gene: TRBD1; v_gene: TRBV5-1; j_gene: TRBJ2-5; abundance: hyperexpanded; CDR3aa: CASSLASDRVQETQYF; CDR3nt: TGCGCCAGCAGCTTGGCCTCGGACAGGGTTCAAGAGACCCAGTACTTC
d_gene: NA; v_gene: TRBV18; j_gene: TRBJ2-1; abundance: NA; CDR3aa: CASSPGGINSYNEQFF; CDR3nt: TGTGCCAGCTCCCCAGGCGGGATTAACTCCTACAATGAGCAGTTCTTC